One sample yielded the 10 T cell receptor beta chains listed below, sequenced in a study of control samples from healthy donors and cancer patients. Clones were read by immunoSEQ multiplex PCR, and TCRdb kept only the in-frame ones, dropping some. Counted here are 150,000 to 200,000 clones, about 86% occurring once; the ten biggest clones make up 4.5% to 6%. Sequencing used blood. Receptors originate from a woman aged 30 to 39 in good health.

The chain recombines TRBV7-8 with TRBJ2-5; no clear D. V lost 3 bases, J lost 2 bases, and 4 bases lay in between. The CDR3 runs 12 residues. CDR1 is SGHVS and CDR2 is FQNEAQ in the germline V gene. The CDR3 DNA is TGTGCCAGCAGCTTTATGCAAGAGACCCAGTACTTC. This translates into CASSFMQETQYF.

The chain is built from TRBV6-1 and TRBJ1-6; 7 bases are shared with TRBD1. CDR3 length: 15 amino acids. Germline V CDR1 and CDR2: MNHNS, SASEGT. The J segment lost 9 bases and the V segment lost 0 bases, leaving 5 bases of the junction unmatched. CDR3 loop: CASSEALQGGSPLHF. Written as DNA, the CDR3 is TGTGCCAGCAGTGAAGCGCTCCAGGGGGGTTCACCCCTCCACTTT.

The chain has TRBV3-1 (or the pseudogene TRBV3-2) and TRBJ2-2, with 12 bases matching TRBD1. The germline gives CDR1 LGHDT, CDR2 YNNKEL (reference sequence). The CDR3 covers 16 residues. V gave up 4 bases and J gave up 5 bases; unmatched junction bases: 5. The CDR3 DNA reads TGTGCCAGCAGCCCCGGGACAGGGGGCAGAACCGGGGAGCTGTTTTTT. Protein sequence: CASSPGTGGRTGELFF.

The chain is built from TRBV5-1 and TRBJ2-3; the D gene is possibly TRBD2 (5 bases). The ends were cut back, 0 bases at V and 14 bases at J, with 19 bases in the middle. Per germline, CDR1 SGHRS and CDR2 YFSETQ. CDR3 size: 14 residues. CDR3 coding DNA: TGCGCCAGCAGCTTGGCCTTGACCTCCGAGGGTCTGTATTTT. Translated: CASSLALTSEGLYF. The full variable domain, in which reference TRBV5-1 and TRBJ2-3 provide the parts outside the CDR3, is KAGVTQTPRYLIKTRGQQVTLSCSPISGHRSVSWYQQTPGQGLQFLFEYFSETQRNKGNFPGRFSGRQFSNSRSEMNVSTLELGDSALYLCASSLALTSEGLYFGPGTRLTVL.

The chain uses TRBV27 and TRBJ1-1; 7 bases match TRBD1. Germline assignment: CDR1 MNHEY and CDR2 SMNVEV (reference sequence). Trimming took 1 base from V and 3 from J; bases not matched to a gene: 14. This CDR3 comprises 18 residues. In DNA form, the CDR3 reads TGTGCCAGCAGTTTATATCGGGAGGGGGCGCGGGTTGACACTGAAGCTTTCTTT. The encoded protein is CASSLYREGARVDTEAFF.

This clone was observed a few times. The J gene is TRBJ1-6, the V gene TRBV30; D is ambiguous. Germline values: CDR1 GTSNPN, CDR2 SVGIG (reference sequence). The CDR3 totals 16 residues. V was pared by 0 bases and J by 7 bases, with 16 bases between. The chain's CDR3 is CAWSVQTPVGNSPLHF. The DNA of the CDR3 is TGTGCCTGGAGTGTACAGACACCCGTGGGGAATTCACCCCTCCACTTT.

The V call is TRBV18, the J call TRBJ1-4; unclear D gene. The CDR3 extends over 15 amino acids. Trimming shortened V by 6 bases and J by 0 bases, and 11 bases separated the two germline ends. Germline V CDR1 and CDR2: KGHSH, LQKENI. The CDR3 protein is CASSPRGATNEKLFF. Written as DNA, the CDR3 is TGTGCCAGCTCCCCTCGGGGAGCAACTAATGAAAAACTGTTTTTT.

The chain has TRBV5-1 and TRBJ2-2, with D uncertain. Per germline, CDR1 SGHRS and CDR2 YFSETQ. The V gene lost 1 base and the J gene lost 1 base, with 8 bases spanning the gap. The CDR3 runs to 15 residues. The CDR3 DNA reads TGCGCCAGCAGCTTGTCCCCAGGGAACACCGGGGAGCTGTTTTTT. Translated: CASSLSPGNTGELFF.

The genes are TRBV28 and TRBJ1-1; 8 bases are a match to TRBD1. Germline CDR1 and CDR2: MDHEN and SYDVKM. This CDR3 contains 14 residues. Trimming at V came to 3 bases and at J to 5 bases, leaving 5 bases not matched to a gene. CDR3 sequence (DNA): TGTGCCAGCAGTTTCAGACAGGGGTTTACTGAAGCTTTCTTT. The encoded protein is CASSFRQGFTEAFF.

For this clone: One junction end does not reproduce the germline sequence, and a read error may be involved. This sequence joins TRBV6-5 and TRBJ1-1; no clear D. The CDR3 extends over 13 amino acids. Germline values: CDR1 MNHEY, CDR2 SVGAGI. CDR3 sequence: CASSDSFGSKAFF. The CDR3, as DNA: TGTGCCAGCAGTGACTCCTTCGGCAGCAAAGCTTTCTTT.